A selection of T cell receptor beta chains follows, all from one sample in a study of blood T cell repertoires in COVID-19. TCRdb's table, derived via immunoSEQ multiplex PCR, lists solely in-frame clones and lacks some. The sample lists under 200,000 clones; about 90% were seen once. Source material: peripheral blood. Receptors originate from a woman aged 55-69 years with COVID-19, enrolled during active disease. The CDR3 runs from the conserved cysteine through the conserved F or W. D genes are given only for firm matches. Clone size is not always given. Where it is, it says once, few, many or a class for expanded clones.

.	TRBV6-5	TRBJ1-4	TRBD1	TGTGCCAGCAGTCCTACAGGGGGAAGAGATGAAAAACTGTTTTTT	CASSPTGGRDEKLFF
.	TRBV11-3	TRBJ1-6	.	TGTGCCAGCAGCCCTAGGGGGAATTCACCCCTCCACTTT	CASSPRGNSPLHF
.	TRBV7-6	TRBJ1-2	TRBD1	TGTGCCAGCAGCTCTCGGGGACAGGGGGGATATGGCTACACCTTC	CASSSRGQGGYGYTF
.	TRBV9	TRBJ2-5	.	TGTGCCAGCAGCACCACAGGGTTAGAGACCCAGTACTTC	CASSTTGLETQYF
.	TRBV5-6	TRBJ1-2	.	TGTGCCAGCAGCCCTCCGCGGGGCGGTATTTATGGCTACACCTTC	CASSPPRGGIYGYTF
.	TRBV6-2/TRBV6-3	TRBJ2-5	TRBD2	TGTGCCAGCAGCCCCCTGGGACTAGCGGGGGAGACCCAGTACTTC	CASSPLGLAGETQYF
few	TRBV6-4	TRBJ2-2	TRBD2	TGTGCCAGCAGTGACTCTAGCGGGAGCACCGGGGAGCTGTTTTTT	CASSDSSGSTGELFF
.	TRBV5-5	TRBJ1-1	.	TGTGCCAGCAGCTTGGGGAGGAACACTGAAGCTTTCTTT	CASSLGRNTEAFF
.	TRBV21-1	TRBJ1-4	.	TGTGCCAGCAGTCTTGCCGGGACAGGGGGTGAAAAACTGTTTTTT	CASSLAGTGGEKLFF
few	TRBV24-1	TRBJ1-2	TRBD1	TGTGCCACCAGTGATTTGGGCCAGGGGGCTGGCGGCTACACCTTC	CATSDLGQGAGGYTF
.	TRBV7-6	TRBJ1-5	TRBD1	TGTGCCAGCAGCTTAGGGACAGGGGGCGGAAATAGCAATCAGCCCCAGCATTTT	CASSLGTGGGNSNQPQHF
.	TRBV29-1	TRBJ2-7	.	TGCAGCGTTGGGGGACTTGCCACCTACGAGCAGTACTTC	CSVGGLATYEQYF
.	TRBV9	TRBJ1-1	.	TGTGCCAGCAGCGTCGCAGGGACACTGAACACTGAAGCTTTCTTT	CASSVAGTLNTEAFF
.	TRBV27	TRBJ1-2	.	TGTGCCAGCAGTTTAAGCTTTGGGCAAATCTATGGCTACACCTTC	CASSLSFGQIYGYTF
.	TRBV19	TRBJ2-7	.	TGTGCCAGCCGATCCGGGACACCCTCCTACGAGCAGTACTTC	CASRSGTPSYEQYF
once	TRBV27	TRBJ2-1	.	TGTGCCAGCAGTTTATCCGGGAGCGTAAATGAGCAGTTCTTC	CASSLSGSVNEQFF
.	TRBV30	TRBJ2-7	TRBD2	TGTGCCTGGAGTGTAGCGGGGGAGCAGTACTTC	CAWSVAGEQYF
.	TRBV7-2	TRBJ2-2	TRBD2	TGTGCCAGCAGCTGGCGACTAGCGGGAGTGACCGGGGAGCTGTTTTTT	CASSWRLAGVTGELFF
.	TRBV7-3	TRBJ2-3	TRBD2	TGTGCCAGCAGCCCGGGACTAGCGGGGACCAATACGCAGTATTTT	CASSPGLAGTNTQYF
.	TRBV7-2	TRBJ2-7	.	TGTGCCAGCAGCTCCGCCGGGACACTGACCTACGAGCAGTACTTC	CASSSAGTLTYEQYF
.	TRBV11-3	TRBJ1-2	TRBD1	TGTGCCAGCAGCTTAGATGCGGGGACAGGAGCTAACTATGGCTACACCTTC	CASSLDAGTGANYGYTF
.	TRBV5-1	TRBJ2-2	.	TGCGCCAGCAGCTCCGGGGCAGGGGCGACCGGGGAGCTGTTTTTT	CASSSGAGATGELFF
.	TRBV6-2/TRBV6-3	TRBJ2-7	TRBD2	TGTGCCAGCAGTCTGCGGACTAGCGGGAGATACAACGAGCAGTACTTC	CASSLRTSGRYNEQYF
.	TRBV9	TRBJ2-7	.	TGTGCCAGCAGCGTAGAGCCGAATTACGAGCAGTACTTC	CASSVEPNYEQYF
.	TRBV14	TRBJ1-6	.	TGTGCCAGCAGCCAAGATCGGGGTAATTCACCCCTCCACTTT	CASSQDRGNSPLHF
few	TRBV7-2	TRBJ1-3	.	TGTGCCAGCAGCTTATTCCCCAGGGGCCCACCTGGAAACACCATATATTTT	CASSLFPRGPPGNTIYF
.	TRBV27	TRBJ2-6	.	TGTGCCAGCAGTTTAACGCATTCACCGGGGGCTGGGGCCAACGTCCTGACTTTC	CASSLTHSPGAGANVLTF
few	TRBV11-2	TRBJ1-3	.	TGTGCCAGCAGCTTAGATCCTGTTGGGACATACTCTGGAAACACCATATATTTT	CASSLDPVGTYSGNTIYF
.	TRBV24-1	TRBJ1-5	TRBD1	TGTGCCACCAGTGATGGGACAGGGGCCGCTCAGCCCCAGCATTTT	CATSDGTGAAQPQHF
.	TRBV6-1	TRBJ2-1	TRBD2	TGTGCCAGCAGTGCCTTAGCGGGAGGAGGGGACAATGAGCAGTTCTTC	CASSALAGGGDNEQFF
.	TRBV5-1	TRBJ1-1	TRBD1	TGCGCCAGCAGCCCGGGACAGGGGTCTCCTGAAGCTTTCTTT	CASSPGQGSPEAFF
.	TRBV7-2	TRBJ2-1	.	TGTGCCAGCAGCCGACTAGGTAATGAGCAGTTCTTC	CASSRLGNEQFF
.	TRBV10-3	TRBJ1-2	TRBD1	TGTGCCATCAAGGGACAGGTCGACTATGGCTACACCTTC	CAIKGQVDYGYTF
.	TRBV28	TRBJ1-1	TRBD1	TGTGCCAGCAGCTGGGACAGGAACACTGAAGCTTTCTTT	CASSWDRNTEAFF
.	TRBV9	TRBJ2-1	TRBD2	TGTGCCAGCAGCCCCCGGGTGGCGGGAGTGGGAGACAATGAGCAGTTCTTC	CASSPRVAGVGDNEQFF
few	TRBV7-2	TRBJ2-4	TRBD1	TGTGCCAGCAGCTCTTGGACAGGAACCAAAAACATTCAGTACTTC	CASSSWTGTKNIQYF
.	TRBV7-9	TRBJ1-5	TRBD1	TGTGCCAGCAGCTTAGGGGACAGGCCCTTTGGGACCCAGCATTTT	CASSLGDRPFGTQHF
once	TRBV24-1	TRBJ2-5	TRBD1	TGTGCCACCAGTGATACTCTAAGACAGGGCGGCGTCGGAGAGACCCAGTACTTC	CATSDTLRQGGVGETQYF
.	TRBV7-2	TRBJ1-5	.	TGTGCCAGCAGCTTGTATGGGGGCTCTCAGCCCCAGCATTTT	CASSLYGGSQPQHF
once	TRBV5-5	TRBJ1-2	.	TGTGCCAGCAGCTTGGGGGGACTAAGTGGCTACACCTTC	CASSLGGLSGYTF
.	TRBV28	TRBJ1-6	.	TGTGCCAGCAGTTTAATACGGAGCTCCTATAATTCACCCCTCCACTTT	CASSLIRSSYNSPLHF
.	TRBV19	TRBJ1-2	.	TGTGCCAGTAGTATACAGGGAGGCACGGGGGGCTACACCTTC	CASSIQGGTGGYTF
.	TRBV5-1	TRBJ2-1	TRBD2	TGCGCCAGCAGCCCCTCTAGCGGAGCACACAATGAGCAGTTCTTC	CASSPSSGAHNEQFF
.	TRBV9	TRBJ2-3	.	TGTGCCATCCCGAGACGGGAGACCTCTCCTAGCACAGATACGCAGTATTTT	CAIPRRETSPSTDTQYF
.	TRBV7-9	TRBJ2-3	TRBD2	TGTGCCAGCAGCTTAGATTTGCTAGCGGGCACAGATACGCAGTATTTT	CASSLDLLAGTDTQYF
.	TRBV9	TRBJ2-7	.	TGTGCCAGCAGCGTAGGCCCTGGTAGGGGGTACGAGCAGTACTTC	CASSVGPGRGYEQYF
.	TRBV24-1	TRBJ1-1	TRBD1	TGTGCCACCAGACCGTCGACAGGGGCGAACACTGAAGCTTTCTTT	CATRPSTGANTEAFF
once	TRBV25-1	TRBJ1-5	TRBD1	TGTGCCAGCAGTGAAGAAGGGGGCCCGATTAGCAATCAGCCCCAGCATTTT	CASSEEGGPISNQPQHF
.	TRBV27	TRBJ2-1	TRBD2	TGTGCCAGCAGGAGCGGGAGCTCCTACAATGAGCAGTTCTTC	CASRSGSSYNEQFF